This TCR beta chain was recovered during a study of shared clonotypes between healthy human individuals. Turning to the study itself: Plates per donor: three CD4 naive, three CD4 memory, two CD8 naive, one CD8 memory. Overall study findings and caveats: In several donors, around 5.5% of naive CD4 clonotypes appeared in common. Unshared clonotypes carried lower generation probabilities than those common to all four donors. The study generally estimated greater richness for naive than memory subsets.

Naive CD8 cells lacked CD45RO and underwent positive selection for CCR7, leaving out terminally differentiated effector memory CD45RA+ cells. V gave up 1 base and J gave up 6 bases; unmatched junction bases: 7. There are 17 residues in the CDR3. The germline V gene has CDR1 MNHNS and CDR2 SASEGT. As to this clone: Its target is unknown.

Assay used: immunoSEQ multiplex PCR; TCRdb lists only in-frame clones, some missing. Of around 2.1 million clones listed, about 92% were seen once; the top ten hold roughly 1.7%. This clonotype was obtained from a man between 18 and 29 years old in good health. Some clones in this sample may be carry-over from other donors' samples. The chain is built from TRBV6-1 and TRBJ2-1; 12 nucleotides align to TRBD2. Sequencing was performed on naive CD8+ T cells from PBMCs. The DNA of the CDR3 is TGTGCCAGCAGTGAAGTCCTAGCGGGAGGGCCCCCCAATGAGCAGTTCTTC. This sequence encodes CASSEVLAGGPPNEQFF.